These T cell receptor beta chains were read from a single sample in a study of blood T cell repertoires in COVID-19. Sequencing was performed with immunoSEQ multiplex PCR; in TCRdb, only in-frame clones are kept and a portion is missing. The profile covers 200,000 to 250,000 clones, with approximately 86% appearing a single time and 3% taken by the ten largest. The sequencing input was peripheral blood. These receptors came from a man between 60 and 70 years old with acute or convalescent COVID-19. Each CDR3 is given with its conserved first and last residue. D genes are given only for firm matches. Not all rows give a size; the values are once, few, many and, for expanded clones, a class.

clone_size: -
v_call: TRBV19
j_call: TRBJ1-6
d_call: -
cdr3_aa: CASTYRKNSPLHF
cdr3_nt: TGTGCCAGTACGTACAGAAAAAATTCACCCCTCCACTTT

clone_size: -
v_call: TRBV5-1
j_call: TRBJ2-2
d_call: -
cdr3_aa: CASSLVPGPNTGELFF
cdr3_nt: TGCGCCAGCAGCTTGGTCCCAGGCCCGAACACCGGGGAGCTGTTTTTT

clone_size: -
v_call: TRBV7-3
j_call: TRBJ2-3
d_call: TRBD1
cdr3_aa: CASSFDRGQPDTQYF
cdr3_nt: TGTGCCAGCAGCTTTGACAGGGGGCAGCCAGATACGCAGTATTTT

clone_size: few
v_call: TRBV6-5
j_call: TRBJ2-2
d_call: TRBD1
cdr3_aa: CASSYGGTGTGELFF
cdr3_nt: TGTGCCAGCAGTTACGGGGGGACAGGTACCGGGGAGCTGTTTTTT

clone_size: few
v_call: TRBV19
j_call: TRBJ2-7
d_call: -
cdr3_aa: CASSSTMKDEQYF
cdr3_nt: TGTGCCAGTAGTTCTACTATGAAAGACGAGCAGTACTTC

clone_size: -
v_call: TRBV28
j_call: TRBJ1-4
d_call: -
cdr3_aa: CASRKQGREKLFF
cdr3_nt: TGTGCCAGCAGAAAACAGGGTCGGGAAAAACTGTTTTTT

clone_size: -
v_call: TRBV7-6
j_call: TRBJ2-2
d_call: TRBD2
cdr3_aa: CASSLAGGNTGELFF
cdr3_nt: TGTGCCAGCAGCCTAGCGGGGGGGAACACCGGGGAGCTGTTTTTT

clone_size: -
v_call: TRBV7-9
j_call: TRBJ1-5
d_call: TRBD1
cdr3_aa: CASSSAGQGDGYSNQPQHF
cdr3_nt: TGTGCCAGCAGCTCCGCGGGACAGGGGGATGGTTATAGCAATCAGCCCCAGCATTTT

clone_size: -
v_call: TRBV2
j_call: TRBJ1-6
d_call: -
cdr3_aa: CASSEWQRTNSPLHF
cdr3_nt: TGTGCCAGCAGTGAATGGCAGCGGACCAATTCACCCCTCCACTTT

clone_size: -
v_call: TRBV30
j_call: TRBJ2-2
d_call: -
cdr3_aa: CAWSVRGTNTGELFF
cdr3_nt: TGTGCCTGGAGTGTACGGGGAACGAACACCGGGGAGCTGTTTTTT

clone_size: few
v_call: TRBV28
j_call: TRBJ1-4
d_call: -
cdr3_aa: CASRPWGGSDEKLFF
cdr3_nt: TGTGCCAGCAGGCCGTGGGGGGGCAGTGATGAAAAACTGTTTTTT

clone_size: -
v_call: TRBV3-1/TRBV3-2
j_call: TRBJ1-1
d_call: TRBD1
cdr3_aa: CASSHLAGGPEAFF
cdr3_nt: TGTGCCAGCAGCCACCTGGCAGGGGGGCCGGAGGCTTTCTTT

clone_size: -
v_call: TRBV29-1
j_call: TRBJ2-7
d_call: TRBD1
cdr3_aa: CSAGTGVLGEQYF
cdr3_nt: TGCAGCGCAGGGACAGGGGTGTTAGGGGAGCAGTACTTC

clone_size: few
v_call: TRBV6-4
j_call: TRBJ1-6
d_call: -
cdr3_aa: CASSDPKMGRGNSPLHF
cdr3_nt: TGTGCCAGCAGTGACCCCAAAATGGGCAGGGGTAATTCACCCCTCCACTTT

clone_size: -
v_call: TRBV5-1
j_call: TRBJ2-3
d_call: -
cdr3_aa: CASSLLRTSTDTQYF
cdr3_nt: TGCGCCAGCAGCTTGTTGCGAACTTCCACAGATACGCAGTATTTT

clone_size: -
v_call: TRBV6-5
j_call: TRBJ2-7
d_call: TRBD1
cdr3_aa: CASTSSTGNYEQYF
cdr3_nt: TGTGCCAGCACCTCTTCGACAGGGAACTACGAGCAGTACTTC

clone_size: -
v_call: TRBV9
j_call: TRBJ2-2
d_call: -
cdr3_aa: CASSVGVGRGTGELFF
cdr3_nt: TGTGCCAGCAGCGTAGGTGTGGGCCGGGGCACCGGGGAGCTGTTTTTT

clone_size: -
v_call: TRBV29-1
j_call: TRBJ2-3
d_call: -
cdr3_aa: CSVGRTESTQYF
cdr3_nt: TGCAGCGTTGGAAGGACAGAAAGTACGCAGTATTTT

clone_size: -
v_call: TRBV6-5
j_call: TRBJ2-7
d_call: -
cdr3_aa: CASRMTELSYEQYF
cdr3_nt: TGTGCCAGCAGAATGACAGAGCTCTCCTACGAGCAGTACTTC

clone_size: -
v_call: TRBV2
j_call: TRBJ2-4
d_call: -
cdr3_aa: CASDNTGWAKNIQYF
cdr3_nt: TGTGCCAGTGACAACACCGGTTGGGCCAAAAACATTCAGTACTTC

clone_size: once
v_call: TRBV25-1
j_call: TRBJ2-7
d_call: -
cdr3_aa: CASSEWVGAGEQYF
cdr3_nt: TGTGCCAGCAGTGAATGGGTGGGGGCCGGCGAGCAGTACTTC

clone_size: -
v_call: TRBV28
j_call: TRBJ1-2
d_call: TRBD1
cdr3_aa: CASSLNQGAGNYGYTF
cdr3_nt: TGTGCCAGCAGTCTGAATCAGGGGGCTGGTAACTATGGCTACACCTTC

clone_size: -
v_call: TRBV9
j_call: TRBJ2-3
d_call: TRBD2
cdr3_aa: CASSVGLAAPVLKSDTQYF
cdr3_nt: TGTGCCAGCAGCGTCGGACTAGCAGCCCCTGTTTTGAAATCAGATACGCAGTATTTT

clone_size: many
v_call: TRBV5-1
j_call: TRBJ2-1
d_call: -
cdr3_aa: CASSLAGGSSYNEQFF
cdr3_nt: TGCGCCAGCAGCTTGGCGGGGGGCAGCTCCTACAATGAGCAGTTCTTC

clone_size: -
v_call: TRBV18
j_call: TRBJ1-5
d_call: -
cdr3_aa: CASSPGGGGNQPQHF
cdr3_nt: TGTGCCAGCTCACCAGGGGGGGGAGGCAATCAGCCCCAGCATTTT

clone_size: few
v_call: TRBV7-9
j_call: TRBJ1-6
d_call: TRBD1
cdr3_aa: CASENRDRPNSPLHF
cdr3_nt: TGTGCCAGCGAAAACCGGGACAGACCGAATTCACCCCTCCACTTT

clone_size: -
v_call: TRBV6-5
j_call: TRBJ1-2
d_call: TRBD1
cdr3_aa: CASSYNRGHGYTF
cdr3_nt: TGTGCCAGCAGTTACAACAGGGGACATGGCTACACCTTC

clone_size: -
v_call: TRBV27
j_call: TRBJ1-5
d_call: -
cdr3_aa: CATGQGNNQPQHF
cdr3_nt: TGTGCCACCGGTCAGGGAAACAATCAGCCCCAGCATTTT

clone_size: -
v_call: TRBV16
j_call: TRBJ1-1
d_call: TRBD1
cdr3_aa: CASSPQTGGDTEAFF
cdr3_nt: TGTGCCAGCAGCCCCCAGACAGGGGGTGACACTGAAGCTTTCTTT

clone_size: -
v_call: TRBV5-1
j_call: TRBJ1-6
d_call: -
cdr3_aa: CASSLEGNSPLHF
cdr3_nt: TGCGCCAGCAGCTTGGAGGGGAATTCACCCCTCCACTTT

clone_size: -
v_call: TRBV28
j_call: TRBJ2-5
d_call: TRBD1
cdr3_aa: CASRPGGAGQETQYF
cdr3_nt: TGTGCCAGCAGGCCAGGGGGCGCCGGGCAAGAGACCCAGTACTTC

clone_size: -
v_call: TRBV7-2
j_call: TRBJ2-7
d_call: TRBD1
cdr3_aa: CASSQGQGAYEQYF
cdr3_nt: TGTGCCAGCAGCCAGGGACAGGGGGCGTACGAGCAGTACTTC

clone_size: once
v_call: TRBV7-2
j_call: TRBJ1-2
d_call: TRBD1
cdr3_aa: CASSPDRAGGYTF
cdr3_nt: TGTGCCAGCAGCCCGGACAGGGCGGGGGGCTACACCTTC

clone_size: -
v_call: TRBV6-5
j_call: TRBJ1-1
d_call: -
cdr3_aa: CASSPGTYESGAFF
cdr3_nt: TGTGCCAGCAGCCCCGGGACATACGAGAGTGGGGCTTTCTTT

clone_size: few
v_call: TRBV5-1
j_call: TRBJ2-7
d_call: -
cdr3_aa: CASSLEQGGYEQYF
cdr3_nt: TGCGCCAGCAGCTTGGAACAGGGTGGCTACGAGCAGTACTTC

clone_size: -
v_call: TRBV7-2
j_call: TRBJ2-6
d_call: TRBD1
cdr3_aa: CASSTGVGANVLTF
cdr3_nt: TGTGCCAGCAGCACAGGGGTTGGGGCCAACGTCCTGACTTTC

clone_size: -
v_call: TRBV19
j_call: TRBJ1-6
d_call: TRBD1
cdr3_aa: CASSRKTGVYNSPLHF
cdr3_nt: TGTGCCAGTAGCCGAAAGACAGGGGTATATAATTCACCCCTCCACTTT

clone_size: -
v_call: TRBV18
j_call: TRBJ2-4
d_call: -
cdr3_aa: CASSPQGQAKNIQYF
cdr3_nt: TGTGCCAGCTCGCCCCAAGGACAGGCCAAAAACATTCAGTACTTC

clone_size: -
v_call: TRBV3-1/TRBV3-2
j_call: TRBJ2-1
d_call: -
cdr3_aa: CASSQELRGNEQFF
cdr3_nt: TGTGCCAGCAGCCAAGAACTCAGGGGCAATGAGCAGTTCTTC

clone_size: -
v_call: TRBV5-1
j_call: TRBJ2-5
d_call: -
cdr3_aa: CASSLGLYGETQYF
cdr3_nt: TGCGCCAGCAGCTTGGGGCTGTACGGGGAGACCCAGTACTTC

clone_size: few
v_call: TRBV7-9
j_call: TRBJ2-2
d_call: TRBD1
cdr3_aa: CASSRTGGMTGELFF
cdr3_nt: TGTGCCAGCAGTCGGACAGGGGGCATGACCGGGGAGCTGTTTTTT

clone_size: -
v_call: TRBV19
j_call: TRBJ1-2
d_call: TRBD1
cdr3_aa: CASTRDRHYGYTF
cdr3_nt: TGTGCCAGTACCCGGGACAGACACTATGGCTACACCTTC

clone_size: -
v_call: TRBV5-1
j_call: TRBJ1-1
d_call: -
cdr3_aa: CASSTFGNDGTEAFF
cdr3_nt: TGCGCCAGCAGCACCTTCGGGAACGATGGAACTGAAGCTTTCTTT

clone_size: once
v_call: TRBV9
j_call: TRBJ1-1
d_call: -
cdr3_aa: CASSPFGGNTEAFF
cdr3_nt: TGTGCCAGCAGCCCATTCGGCGGGAACACTGAAGCTTTCTTT

clone_size: -
v_call: TRBV12-2
j_call: TRBJ2-7
d_call: -
cdr3_aa: CASRFFCRRSSYEQYF
cdr3_nt: TGTGCAAGTCGCTTCTTTTGCCGGCGGAGCTCCTACGAGCAGTACTTC

clone_size: -
v_call: TRBV14
j_call: TRBJ2-3
d_call: -
cdr3_aa: CASSQGALERHTDTQYF
cdr3_nt: TGTGCCAGCAGCCAAGGTGCCCTGGAGCGTCACACAGATACGCAGTATTTT

clone_size: -
v_call: TRBV6-5
j_call: TRBJ1-5
d_call: TRBD1
cdr3_aa: CASRRPGTANQPQHF
cdr3_nt: TGTGCCAGCAGACGACCCGGGACAGCCAATCAGCCCCAGCATTTT

clone_size: -
v_call: TRBV19
j_call: TRBJ1-1
d_call: -
cdr3_aa: CASSITSGTEAFF
cdr3_nt: TGTGCCAGTAGTATCACCAGCGGGACTGAAGCTTTCTTT

clone_size: -
v_call: TRBV6-2/TRBV6-3
j_call: TRBJ2-4
d_call: TRBD1
cdr3_aa: CASSYSFGQGANIQYF
cdr3_nt: TGTGCCAGCAGTTACTCCTTTGGACAGGGGGCAAACATTCAGTACTTC

clone_size: -
v_call: TRBV2
j_call: TRBJ2-7
d_call: -
cdr3_aa: CASASPYQPYEQYF
cdr3_nt: TGTGCCAGCGCCTCACCCTACCAACCCTACGAGCAGTACTTC

clone_size: few
v_call: TRBV25-1
j_call: TRBJ2-1
d_call: TRBD2
cdr3_aa: CASSDAGGDYNEQFF
cdr3_nt: TGTGCCAGCAGTGACGCGGGGGGGGATTACAATGAGCAGTTCTTC

clone_size: -
v_call: TRBV5-5
j_call: TRBJ2-7
d_call: -
cdr3_aa: CASSLAGTYEQYF
cdr3_nt: TGTGCCAGCAGCTTGGCGGGGACCTACGAGCAGTACTTC

clone_size: few
v_call: TRBV5-1
j_call: TRBJ1-3
d_call: -
cdr3_aa: CASSLSTAGNTIYF
cdr3_nt: TGCGCCAGCAGCTTGTCAACGGCTGGAAACACCATATATTTT

clone_size: -
v_call: TRBV19
j_call: TRBJ2-2
d_call: TRBD1
cdr3_aa: CASISRGRTGELFF
cdr3_nt: TGTGCCAGTATCAGCAGGGGGCGGACCGGGGAGCTGTTTTTT

clone_size: once
v_call: TRBV19
j_call: TRBJ2-7
d_call: TRBD2
cdr3_aa: CASSVAGVYEQYF
cdr3_nt: TGTGCCAGTAGTGTAGCGGGGGTATACGAGCAGTACTTC

clone_size: -
v_call: TRBV6-5
j_call: TRBJ1-5
d_call: TRBD1
cdr3_aa: CASSPTGASNQPQHF
cdr3_nt: TGTGCCAGCAGTCCGACAGGGGCCAGCAATCAGCCCCAGCATTTT

clone_size: -
v_call: TRBV12-1
j_call: TRBJ2-7
d_call: -
cdr3_aa: CASSPRQGHSYEQYF
cdr3_nt: TGTGCCAGCAGCCCCAGACAGGGCCACTCCTACGAGCAGTACTTC